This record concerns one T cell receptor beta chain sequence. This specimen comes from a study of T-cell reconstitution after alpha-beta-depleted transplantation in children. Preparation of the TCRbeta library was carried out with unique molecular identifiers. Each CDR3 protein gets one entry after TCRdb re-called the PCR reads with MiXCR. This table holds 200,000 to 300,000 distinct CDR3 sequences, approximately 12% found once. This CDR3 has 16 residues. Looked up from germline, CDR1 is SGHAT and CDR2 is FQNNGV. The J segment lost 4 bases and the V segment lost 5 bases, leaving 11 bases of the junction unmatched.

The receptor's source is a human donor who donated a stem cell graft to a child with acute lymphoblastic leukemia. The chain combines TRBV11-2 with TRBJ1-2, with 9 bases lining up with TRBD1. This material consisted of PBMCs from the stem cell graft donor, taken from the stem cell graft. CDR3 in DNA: TGTGCCAGCAGCCTCACGGACAGGGGAAAGGGCTATGGCTACACCTTC. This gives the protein CASSLTDRGKGYGYTF.